These T cell receptor beta chains were read from a single sample in a study of blood T cell repertoires in COVID-19. The repertoire was sequenced with immunoSEQ multiplex PCR; TCRdb's copy has only in-frame clones and lacks some. The sample consists of 300,000 to 350,000 clones, about nine tenths of them appearing once. The sequenced sample consisted of PBMCs or T cells enriched from blood (not recorded which). These receptors originate from a woman aged 30 to 39 who had been exposed to COVID-19. Both conserved end residues are trimmed from each CDR3. Each record gives: V gene, CDR3 length, clone size, J gene, D gene, CDR3 protein. D genes are given only for firm matches. Some rows mark clone size as missing; the rest say once, few, many or name a class of expanded clone.

V gene: TRBV5-6
CDR3 length: 13
clone size: .
J gene: TRBJ2-7
D gene: .
CDR3 protein: ASSLLPVFSYEQY

V gene: TRBV7-8
CDR3 length: 9
clone size: .
J gene: TRBJ2-5
D gene: .
CDR3 protein: ASSLQETQY

V gene: TRBV5-1
CDR3 length: 14
clone size: .
J gene: TRBJ2-1
D gene: TRBD2
CDR3 protein: ASSLRTSGSGNEQF

V gene: TRBV10-3
CDR3 length: 14
clone size: once
J gene: TRBJ2-2
D gene: TRBD2
CDR3 protein: AIKSAGGPSTGELF

V gene: TRBV5-4
CDR3 length: 14
clone size: .
J gene: TRBJ2-7
D gene: TRBD1
CDR3 protein: ASSWGTGDVPYEQY

V gene: TRBV5-4
CDR3 length: 13
clone size: .
J gene: TRBJ2-4
D gene: TRBD1
CDR3 protein: ASSLPQGAKNIQY

V gene: TRBV14
CDR3 length: 15
clone size: .
J gene: TRBJ1-2
D gene: .
CDR3 protein: ASSQSIGQRANYGYT

V gene: TRBV11-2
CDR3 length: 12
clone size: once
J gene: TRBJ1-1
D gene: .
CDR3 protein: ASSLGEWITEAF

V gene: TRBV11-3
CDR3 length: 13
clone size: .
J gene: TRBJ1-5
D gene: TRBD1
CDR3 protein: ASSPGTGAIQPQH

V gene: TRBV28
CDR3 length: 13
clone size: .
J gene: TRBJ2-7
D gene: .
CDR3 protein: ASSLQQGISYEQY

V gene: TRBV7-9
CDR3 length: 12
clone size: once
J gene: TRBJ1-2
D gene: TRBD1
CDR3 protein: ASSSTGQGYGYT

V gene: TRBV6-4
CDR3 length: 11
clone size: .
J gene: TRBJ2-5
D gene: TRBD2
CDR3 protein: ASSVAGEETQY

V gene: TRBV5-6
CDR3 length: 13
clone size: .
J gene: TRBJ1-5
D gene: TRBD1
CDR3 protein: ASSWAGGGNQPQH

V gene: TRBV5-1
CDR3 length: 14
clone size: few
J gene: TRBJ2-7
D gene: TRBD1
CDR3 protein: ASSPGQVPLSSEQY

V gene: TRBV19
CDR3 length: 12
clone size: .
J gene: TRBJ2-2
D gene: .
CDR3 protein: ASSIGSETGELF

V gene: TRBV5-1
CDR3 length: 13
clone size: .
J gene: TRBJ2-3
D gene: TRBD2
CDR3 protein: ASIERGGLGDTQY

V gene: TRBV5-6
CDR3 length: 12
clone size: .
J gene: TRBJ2-7
D gene: .
CDR3 protein: ASSLGQPTYEQY

V gene: TRBV19
CDR3 length: 12
clone size: .
J gene: TRBJ1-5
D gene: TRBD1
CDR3 protein: ASIPQGARQPQH